The 4 T cell receptor beta chains given below trace back to one sample, sequenced in a study of CD8 T cells in ankylosing spondylitis. Each CDR3 protein gets one entry after TCRdb re-called the 5' RACE reads with MiXCR. The table shows roughly 230,000 distinct CDR3 sequences, with 15% to 20% occurring only once. Source material: blood, either unsorted or a sorted T cell fraction (not recorded which). Receptors were obtained from a male donor with ankylosing spondylitis or in good health (not recorded which).

The chain recombines TRBV11-2 with TRBJ2-4, with D perhaps matching TRBD1 (6 bases). The V and J ends lost 5 bases and 7 bases respectively, with 21 bases between them. Germline-derived CDR1 and CDR2 are SGHAT and FQNNGV. The length of the CDR3 is 16 residues. Here the CDR3 reads CASSPRSLDRLNIQYF. The CDR3 nucleotides read TGTGCCAGCAGCCCCCGGTCCCTCGACAGGTTGAACATTCAGTACTTC.

Ten or more counts support this clonotype. The V call is TRBV6-1, the J call TRBJ1-2; 9 nucleotides align to TRBD1. The CDR3 has 15 residues. The germline CDR1 and CDR2 sequences are MNHNS and SASEGT. Trimming removed 6 bases from V and 2 bases from J; junction bases left unmatched: 7. This CDR3 is CASSPTGGANYGYTF. DNA of the CDR3: TGTGCCAGCAGCCCCACAGGGGGCGCGAACTATGGCTACACCTTC.

The chain uses TRBV9 and TRBJ1-2; D gene ambiguous. Germline V lookup: CDR1 SGDLS, CDR2 YYNGEE. V was trimmed by 3 bases and J by 3 bases, leaving 12 bases between them. The CDR3 has 14 amino acids. The DNA of the CDR3 is TGTGCCAGCAGCGCTGAAGACGGGTACTATGGCTACACCTTC. Protein: CASSAEDGYYGYTF.

This sequence joins TRBV4-3 and TRBJ2-7, with 8 bases matching TRBD2. Losses at the gene ends were 3 bases for V and 5 bases for J; bases not matched to a gene: 6. Per germline, CDR1 LGHNA and CDR2 YSLEER. CDR3 length equals 14 residues. CDR3 sequence reads: CASSHTGTSHEQYF. Here the CDR3 DNA reads TGCGCCAGCAGCCACACCGGGACTAGTCACGAGCAGTACTTC.